One sample yielded the 5 T cell receptor beta chains listed below, sequenced in a study of blood T cells in healthy people across ages. For the second PCR, which ran for about 7 to 11 cycles, a sample-barcoded 5' primer and a J-beta primer mix were used. TCRdb re-called the 5' RACE reads through MiXCR, storing one row per CDR3 protein. This sample carries 550,000 to 600,000 distinct CDR3 sequences, under 55% of them seen once, and the ten largest clones take approximately 23%. The sequenced material came from blood. These receptors were collected from a man older than 75 in good health.

This clonotype appeared a few times. V usage is TRBV3-1 and J usage is TRBJ2-7; 10 bases agree with TRBD1. Germline assignment: CDR1 LGHDT and CDR2 YNNKEL (reference sequence). The CDR3 loop spans 13 amino acids. DNA of the CDR3: TGTGGGTCCCGGGCGACAGGGGGCTCCGAGCAGTACTTC. Amino acid sequence: CGSRATGGSEQYF.

The chain uses TRBV2 and TRBJ2-5; TRBD1 aligns across 10 bases. The V and J ends lost 5 bases and 2 bases, in that order; junction bases with no gene match: 5. Germline V lookup: CDR1 SNHLY, CDR2 FYNNEI. The CDR3 runs to 15 residues. The CDR3 loop reads CASSIDRGRQETQYF. The CDR3 nucleotides are TGTGCCAGCAGTATCGACAGGGGGCGGCAAGAGACCCAGTACTTC. Combining the CDR3 with reference TRBV2 and TRBJ2-5 gives the whole variable domain EPEVTQTPSHQVTQMGQEVILRCVPISNHLYFYWYRQILGQKVEFLVSFYNNEISEKSEIFDDQFSVERPDGSNFTLKIRSTKLEDSAMYFCASSIDRGRQETQYFGPGTRLLVL.

V usage is TRBV9 and J usage is TRBJ1-6, with D maybe TRBD1 (5 bases). Germline CDR1 and CDR2: SGDLS and YYNGEE. CDR3 length: 15 residues. Deletions cut 3 bases from V and 10 bases from J, with 17 bases between. The DNA of the CDR3 is TGTGCCAGCAGCGCCGGGGGAGTAAACCAATCACCCCTCCACTTT. Amino acids: CASSAGGVNQSPLHF. Drawing the rest from reference TRBV9 and TRBJ1-6, the complete variable domain is DSGVTQTPKHLITATGQRVTLRCSPRSGDLSVYWYQQSLDQGLQFLIQYYNGEERAKGNILERFSAQQFPDLHSELNLSSLELGDSALYFCASSAGGVNQSPLHFGNGTRLTVT.

This chain connects TRBV5-1 to TRBJ1-2, with a weak D call TRBD1 (6 bases). Germline values: CDR1 SGHRS, CDR2 YFSETQ. This CDR3 region has 17 residues. The ends were cut back, 1 base at V and 6 bases at J, with 22 bases in the middle. The CDR3 reads CASSLFSRGGRTDGYTF. The CDR3 bases are TGCGCCAGCAGCTTGTTCTCCCGCGGGGGGCGAACGGATGGCTACACCTTC.

This chain uses TRBV10-3 with TRBJ2-3, with 10 bases lining up with TRBD2. The V segment lost 5 bases and the J segment 3 bases; nucleotides outside the gene matches: 5. The CDR3 contains 15 residues. Germline V gene data show CDR1 as ENHRY and CDR2 as SYGVKD. The CDR3 DNA follows: TGTGCCATCAGTTCGTCTAGCGGGAGTACAGATACGCAGTATTTT. Its translation: CAISSSSGSTDTQYF.